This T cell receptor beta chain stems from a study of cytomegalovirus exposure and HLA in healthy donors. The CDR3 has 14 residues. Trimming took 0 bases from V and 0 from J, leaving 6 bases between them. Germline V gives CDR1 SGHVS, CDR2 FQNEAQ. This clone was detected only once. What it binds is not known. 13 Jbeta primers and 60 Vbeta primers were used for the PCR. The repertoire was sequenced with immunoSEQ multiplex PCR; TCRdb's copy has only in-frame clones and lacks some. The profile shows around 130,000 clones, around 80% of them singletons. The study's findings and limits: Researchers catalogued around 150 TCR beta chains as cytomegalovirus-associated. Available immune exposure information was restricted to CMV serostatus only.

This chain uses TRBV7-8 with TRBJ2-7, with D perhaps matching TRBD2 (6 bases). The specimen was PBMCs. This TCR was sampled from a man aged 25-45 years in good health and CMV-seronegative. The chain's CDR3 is CASSLAGSSYEQYF. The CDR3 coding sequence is TGTGCCAGCAGCTTAGCCGGGAGCTCCTACGAGCAGTACTTC.